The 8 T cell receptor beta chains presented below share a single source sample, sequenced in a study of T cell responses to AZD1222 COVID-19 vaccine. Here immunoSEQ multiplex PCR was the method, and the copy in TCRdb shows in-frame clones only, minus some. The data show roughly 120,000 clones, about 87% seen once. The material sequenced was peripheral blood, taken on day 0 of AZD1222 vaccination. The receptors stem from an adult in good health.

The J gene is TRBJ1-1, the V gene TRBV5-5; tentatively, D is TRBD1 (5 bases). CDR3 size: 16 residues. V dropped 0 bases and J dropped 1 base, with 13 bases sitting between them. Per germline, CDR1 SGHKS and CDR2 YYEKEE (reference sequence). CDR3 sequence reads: CASSLEAGRGNTEAFF. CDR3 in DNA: TGTGCCAGCAGCTTGGAGGCAGGGCGGGGGAACACTGAAGCTTTCTTT.

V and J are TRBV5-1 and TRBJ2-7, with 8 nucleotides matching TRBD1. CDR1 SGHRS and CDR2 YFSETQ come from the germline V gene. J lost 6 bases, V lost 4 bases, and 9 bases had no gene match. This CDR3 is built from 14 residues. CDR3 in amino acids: CASSKDRGVGEQYF. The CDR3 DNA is TGCGCCAGCAGCAAAGACAGGGGAGTGGGCGAGCAGTACTTC.

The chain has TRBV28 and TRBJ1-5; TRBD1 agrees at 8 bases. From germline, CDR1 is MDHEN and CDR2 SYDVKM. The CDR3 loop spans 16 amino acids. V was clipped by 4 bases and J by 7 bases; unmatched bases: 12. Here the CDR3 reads CASSSHTGGAGQPQHF. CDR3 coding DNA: TGTGCCAGCAGTTCACATACAGGGGGGGCCGGACAGCCCCAGCATTTT. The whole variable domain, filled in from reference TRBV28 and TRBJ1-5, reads DVKVTQSSRYLVKRTGEKVFLECVQDMDHENMFWYRQDPGLGLRLIYFSYDVKMKEKGDIPEGYSVSREKKERFSLILESASTNQTSMYLCASSSHTGGAGQPQHFGDGTRLSIL.

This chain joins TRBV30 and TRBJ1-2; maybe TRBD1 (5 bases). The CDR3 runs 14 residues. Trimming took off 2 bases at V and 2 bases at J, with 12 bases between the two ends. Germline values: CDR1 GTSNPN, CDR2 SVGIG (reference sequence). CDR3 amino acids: CAWSPQGSNYGYTF. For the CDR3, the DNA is TGTGCCTGGAGTCCTCAGGGATCCAACTATGGCTACACCTTC. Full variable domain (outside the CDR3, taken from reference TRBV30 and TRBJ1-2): SQTIHQWPATLVQPVGSPLSLECTVEGTSNPNLYWYRQAAGRGLQLLFYSVGIGQISSEVPQNLSASRPQDRQFILSSKKLLLSDSGFYLCAWSPQGSNYGYTFGSGTRLTVV.

The CDR3 DNA sequence: TGTGCCAGCAGTTACTCTTCTCAGAGCCCCTTACAAGAGACCCAGTACTTC. This codes for CASSYSSQSPLQETQYF. This chain connects TRBV6-8 to TRBJ2-5; D gene ambiguous. V was clipped by 0 bases and J by 2 bases, with 16 bases between them. The CDR3 totals 17 residues. Germline V gene sequence: CDR1 MNHGY, CDR2 SAAAGT.

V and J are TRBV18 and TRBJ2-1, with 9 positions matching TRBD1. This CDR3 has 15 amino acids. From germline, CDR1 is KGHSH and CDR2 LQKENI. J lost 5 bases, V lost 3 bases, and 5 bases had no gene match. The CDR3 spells CASSPLQGADNEQFF. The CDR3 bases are TGTGCCAGCTCACCCTTACAGGGGGCCGACAATGAGCAGTTCTTC. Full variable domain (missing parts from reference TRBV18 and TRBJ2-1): NAGVMQNPRHLVRRRGQEARLRCSPMKGHSHVYWYRQLPEEGLKFMVYLQKENIIDESGMPKERFSAEFPKEGPSILRIQQVVRGDSAAYFCASSPLQGADNEQFFGPGTRLTVL.

CDR3 sequence reads: CASCPGTSGVAQTDTQYF. CDR3 bases: TGTGCCAGCTGCCCCGGGACTAGCGGGGTCGCACAAACAGATACGCAGTATTTT. This rearrangement joins TRBV2 to TRBJ2-3, with 13 bases identical to TRBD2. The CDR3 sequence is 18 residues long. The ends lost 8 bases at V and 3 bases at J; junction bases unmatched: 14. Germline CDR1 reads SNHLY; CDR2 reads FYNNEI.

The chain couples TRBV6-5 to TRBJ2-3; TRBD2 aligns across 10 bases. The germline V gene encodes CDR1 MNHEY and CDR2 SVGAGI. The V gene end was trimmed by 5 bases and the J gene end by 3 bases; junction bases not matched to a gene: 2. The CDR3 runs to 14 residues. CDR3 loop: CASSQGLATDTQYF. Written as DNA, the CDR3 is TGTGCCAGCAGTCAGGGACTAGCGACAGATACGCAGTATTTT.